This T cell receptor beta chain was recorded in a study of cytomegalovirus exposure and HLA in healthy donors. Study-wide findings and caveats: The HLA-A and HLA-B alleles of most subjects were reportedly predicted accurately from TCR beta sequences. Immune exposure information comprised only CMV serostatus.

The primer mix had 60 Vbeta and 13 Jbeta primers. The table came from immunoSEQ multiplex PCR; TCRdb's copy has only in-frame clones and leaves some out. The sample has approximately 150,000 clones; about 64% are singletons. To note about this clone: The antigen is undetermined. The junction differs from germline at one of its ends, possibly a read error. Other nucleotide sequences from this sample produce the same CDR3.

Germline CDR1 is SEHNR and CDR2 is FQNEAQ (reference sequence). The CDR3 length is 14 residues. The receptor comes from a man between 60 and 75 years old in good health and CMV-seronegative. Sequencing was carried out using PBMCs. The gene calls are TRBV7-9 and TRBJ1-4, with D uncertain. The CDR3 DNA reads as TGCGCCAGCAGCTTGTTATCCGAACTTGAAAAACTGTTTTTT. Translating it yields CASSLLSELEKLFF.